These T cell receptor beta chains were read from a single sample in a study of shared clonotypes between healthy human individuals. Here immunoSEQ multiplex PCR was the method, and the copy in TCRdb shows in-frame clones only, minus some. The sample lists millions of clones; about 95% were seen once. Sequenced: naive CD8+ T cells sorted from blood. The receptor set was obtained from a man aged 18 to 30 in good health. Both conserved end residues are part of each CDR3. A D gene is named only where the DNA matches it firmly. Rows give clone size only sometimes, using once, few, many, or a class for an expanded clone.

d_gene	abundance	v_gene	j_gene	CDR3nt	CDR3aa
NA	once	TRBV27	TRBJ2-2	TGTGCCAGCAGTTTATGGAGTGGGAACACCGGGGAGCTGTTTTTT	CASSLWSGNTGELFF
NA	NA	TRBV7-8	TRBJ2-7	TGTGCCAGCAGCTTCCACAGGTTTTCCTACGAGCAGTACTTC	CASSFHRFSYEQYF
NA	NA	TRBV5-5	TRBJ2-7	TGTGCCAGCAGCCGCACTTTCGGACAGCTAGAGCAGTACTTC	CASSRTFGQLEQYF
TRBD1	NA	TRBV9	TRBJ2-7	TGTGCCAGCAGCGCCGGACAGGGGCCATCCTACGAGCAGTACTTC	CASSAGQGPSYEQYF
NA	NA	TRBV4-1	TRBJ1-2	TGCGCCAGCAGCCAAGATATTAGACAGTCCTATCTGGGCTACACCTTC	CASSQDIRQSYLGYTF
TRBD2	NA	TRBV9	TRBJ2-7	TGTGCCAGCAGCGGGGGAGGGTTCGGGGAGCAGTACTTC	CASSGGGFGEQYF
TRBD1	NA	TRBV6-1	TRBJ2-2	TGTGCCAGCAGTGAAGAACGGACAGGGGGTACCGGGGAGCTGTTTTTT	CASSEERTGGTGELFF
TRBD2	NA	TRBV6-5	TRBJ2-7	TGTGCCAGCAGTTATGACGCGGGAGTTGGCGAGCAGTACTTC	CASSYDAGVGEQYF
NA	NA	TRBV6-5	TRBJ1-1	TGTGCCAGCAGTTGGACACAACAGAACACTGAAGCTTTCTTT	CASSWTQQNTEAFF
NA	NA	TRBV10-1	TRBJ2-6	TGCGCCAGCAGTCTTTTTACCCGGGACAACTCTGGGGCCAACGTCCTGACTTTC	CASSLFTRDNSGANVLTF
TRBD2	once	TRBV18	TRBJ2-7	TGTGCCAGCTCACCTCCCGGGCTAGCGGGATACGAGCAGTACTTC	CASSPPGLAGYEQYF
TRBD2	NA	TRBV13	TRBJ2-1	TGTGCCAGCAGCTACCCGGGAGGCCCGTTAGAGAGAGGTGATGAGCAGTTCTTC	CASSYPGGPLERGDEQFF
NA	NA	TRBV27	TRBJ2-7	TGTGCCAGCAGCAGGGGATCGACTACAGAGCAGTACTTC	CASSRGSTTEQYF
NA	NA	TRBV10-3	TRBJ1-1	TGTGCCATCAGTGAGCCGGCCGCGGGTAACACTGAAGCTTTCTTT	CAISEPAAGNTEAFF
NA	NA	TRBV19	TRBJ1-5	TGTGCCAGTAGTATATTACTTTGGGCGGGGCAGCCCCAGCATTTT	CASSILLWAGQPQHF
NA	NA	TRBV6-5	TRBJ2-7	TGTGCCAGCAGTTACTCCGGGGATGCATACTACGAGCAGTACTTC	CASSYSGDAYYEQYF
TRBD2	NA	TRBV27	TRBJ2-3	TGTGCCAGCAGTTTGGTCACTAGCGGGAGATTGGGTACGCAGTATTTT	CASSLVTSGRLGTQYF
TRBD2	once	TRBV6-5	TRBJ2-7	TGTGCCAGCAGTTCGGGACTAACCCTCTCCTACGAGCAGTACTTC	CASSSGLTLSYEQYF
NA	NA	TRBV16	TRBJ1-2	TGTGCCAGCACCCCCCCAATAGGGTCCGGGAGCGACTATGGCTACACCTTC	CASTPPIGSGSDYGYTF